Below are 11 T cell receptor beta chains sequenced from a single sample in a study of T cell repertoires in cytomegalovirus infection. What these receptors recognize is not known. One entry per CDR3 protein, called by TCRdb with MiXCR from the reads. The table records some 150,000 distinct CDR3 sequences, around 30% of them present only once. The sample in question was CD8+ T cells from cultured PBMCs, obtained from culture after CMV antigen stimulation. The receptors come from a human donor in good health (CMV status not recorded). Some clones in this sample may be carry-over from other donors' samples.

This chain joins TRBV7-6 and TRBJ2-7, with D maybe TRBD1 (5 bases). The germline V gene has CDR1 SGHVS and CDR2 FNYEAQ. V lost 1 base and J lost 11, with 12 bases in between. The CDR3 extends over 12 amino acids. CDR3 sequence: CASSLGHRPEYF. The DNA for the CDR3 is TGTGCCAGCAGCTTAGGCCACAGGCCCGAGTACTTC.

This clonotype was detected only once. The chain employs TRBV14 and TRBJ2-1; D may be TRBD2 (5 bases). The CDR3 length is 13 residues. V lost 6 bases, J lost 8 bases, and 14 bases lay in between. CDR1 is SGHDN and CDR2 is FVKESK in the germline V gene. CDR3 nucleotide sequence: TGTGCCAGCAGTCAGCTCGCGGGCTATGAGCAGTTCTTC. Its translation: CASSQLAGYEQFF. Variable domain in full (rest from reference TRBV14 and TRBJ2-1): EAGVTQFPSHSVIEKGQTVTLRCDPISGHDNLYWYRRVMGKEIKFLLHFVKESKQDESGMPNNRFLAERTGGTYSTLKVQPAELEDSGVYFCASSQLAGYEQFFGPGTRLTVL.

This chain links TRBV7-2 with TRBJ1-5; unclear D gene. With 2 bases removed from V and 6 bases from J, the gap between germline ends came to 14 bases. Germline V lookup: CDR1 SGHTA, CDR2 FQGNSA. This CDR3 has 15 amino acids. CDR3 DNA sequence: TGTGCCAGCAGCTTAAATGTTGGGCCGGGTCAGCCCCAGCATTTT. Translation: CASSLNVGPGQPQHF.

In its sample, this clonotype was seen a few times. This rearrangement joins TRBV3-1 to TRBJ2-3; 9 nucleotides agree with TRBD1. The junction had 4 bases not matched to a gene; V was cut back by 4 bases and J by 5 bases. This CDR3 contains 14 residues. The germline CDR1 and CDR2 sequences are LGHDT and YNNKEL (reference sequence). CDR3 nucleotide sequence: TGTGCCAGCAGCCCCGGGGACAGGGAAGATACGCAGTATTTT. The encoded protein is CASSPGDREDTQYF.

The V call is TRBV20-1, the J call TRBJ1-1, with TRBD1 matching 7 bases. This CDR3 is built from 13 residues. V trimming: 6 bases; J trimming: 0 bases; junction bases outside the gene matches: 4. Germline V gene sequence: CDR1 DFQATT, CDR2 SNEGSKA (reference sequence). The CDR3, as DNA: TGCAGTGCCCAGGGGGTACTGAACACTGAAGCTTTCTTT. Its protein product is CSAQGVLNTEAFF.

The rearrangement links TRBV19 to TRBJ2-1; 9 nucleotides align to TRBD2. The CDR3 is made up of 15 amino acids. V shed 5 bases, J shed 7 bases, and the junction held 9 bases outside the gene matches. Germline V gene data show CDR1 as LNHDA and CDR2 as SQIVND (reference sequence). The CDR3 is CASSGGGAWLNEQFF. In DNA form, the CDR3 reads TGTGCCAGTAGTGGCGGGGGGGCGTGGTTAAATGAGCAGTTCTTC.

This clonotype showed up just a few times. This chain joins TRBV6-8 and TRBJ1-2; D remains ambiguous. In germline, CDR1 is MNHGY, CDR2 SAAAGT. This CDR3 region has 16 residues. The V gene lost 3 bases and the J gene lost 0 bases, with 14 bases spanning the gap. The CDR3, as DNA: TGTGCCAGCAGTTATTACGACGGGGAATCTAACTATGGCTACACCTTC. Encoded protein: CASSYYDGESNYGYTF.

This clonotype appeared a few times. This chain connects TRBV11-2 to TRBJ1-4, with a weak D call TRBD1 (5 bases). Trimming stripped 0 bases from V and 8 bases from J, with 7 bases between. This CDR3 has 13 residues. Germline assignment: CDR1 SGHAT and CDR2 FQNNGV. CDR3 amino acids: CASSLERQEKLFF. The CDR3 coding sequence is TGTGCCAGCAGCTTAGAGAGACAGGAAAAACTGTTTTTT.

In DNA form, the CDR3 reads TGTGCCAGCAGCCTCCGGGGGGGCGACACTGAAGCTTTCTTT. Protein: CASSLRGGDTEAFF. V gene TRBV7-6 combines with J gene TRBJ1-1; D might be TRBD1 (6 bases). The CDR3 runs to 14 residues. Germline V gene data show CDR1 as SGHVS and CDR2 as FNYEAQ. Deletions cut 5 bases from V and 3 bases from J, with 13 bases between.

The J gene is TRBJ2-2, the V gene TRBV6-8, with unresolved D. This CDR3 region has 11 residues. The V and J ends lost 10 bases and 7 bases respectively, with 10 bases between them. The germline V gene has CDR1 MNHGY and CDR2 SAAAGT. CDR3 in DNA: TGTGCCACCAACCAAAACGGGGAGCTGTTTTTT. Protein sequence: CATNQNGELFF.

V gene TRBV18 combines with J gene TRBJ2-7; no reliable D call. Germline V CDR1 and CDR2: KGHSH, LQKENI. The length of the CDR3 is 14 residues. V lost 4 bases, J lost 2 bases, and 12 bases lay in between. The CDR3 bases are TGTGCCAGCTCACAGCCTGGGCCCCCCTACGAGCAGTACTTC. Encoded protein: CASSQPGPPYEQYF.